The sequence of this T cell receptor beta chain was determined in a study of CD8 T cells in ankylosing spondylitis. Via MiXCR, TCRdb re-called the 5' RACE reads, giving one row per CDR3 protein. Among about 400,000 distinct CDR3 sequences listed, 20% to 25% were seen once. General study results and limits: Apparently characteristic of ankylosing spondylitis blood was a TCR beta motif (about eight highly homologous variants). The authors found the disease-linked clones to be CD8+ and relatively rare in peripheral blood. Reactive arthritis synovial fluid and blood were previously reported to contain some motif variants.

Turning to this clonotype: Antigen unknown.

The length of the CDR3 is 13 residues. V shed 7 bases, J shed 2 bases, and the junction held 5 bases outside the gene matches. CDR1 is SQVTM and CDR2 is ANQGSEA in the germline V gene. The receptor's source is a male donor with ankylosing spondylitis or in good health (not recorded which). The sample comprised blood, either unsorted or a sorted T cell fraction (not recorded which). This chain joins TRBV29-1 and TRBJ2-7; 10 positions match TRBD1. As DNA, the CDR3 is TGCAGCGCTCGGGACAGGGGTGCCTACGAGCAGTACTTC. The encoded protein is CSARDRGAYEQYF.